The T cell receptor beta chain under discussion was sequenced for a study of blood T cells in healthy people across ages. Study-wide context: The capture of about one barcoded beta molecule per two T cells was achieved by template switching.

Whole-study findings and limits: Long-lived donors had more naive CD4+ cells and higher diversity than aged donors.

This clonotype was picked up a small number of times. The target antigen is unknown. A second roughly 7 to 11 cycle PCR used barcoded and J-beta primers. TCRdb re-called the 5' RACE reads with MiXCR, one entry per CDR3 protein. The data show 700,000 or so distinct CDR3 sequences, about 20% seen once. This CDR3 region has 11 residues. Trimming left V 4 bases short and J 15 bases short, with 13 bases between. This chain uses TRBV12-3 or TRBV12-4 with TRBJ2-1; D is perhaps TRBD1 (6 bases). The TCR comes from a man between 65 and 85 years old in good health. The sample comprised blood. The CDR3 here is CASSWGQLGFF. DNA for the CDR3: TGTGCCAGCAGTTGGGGGCAGCTTGGGTTCTTC.